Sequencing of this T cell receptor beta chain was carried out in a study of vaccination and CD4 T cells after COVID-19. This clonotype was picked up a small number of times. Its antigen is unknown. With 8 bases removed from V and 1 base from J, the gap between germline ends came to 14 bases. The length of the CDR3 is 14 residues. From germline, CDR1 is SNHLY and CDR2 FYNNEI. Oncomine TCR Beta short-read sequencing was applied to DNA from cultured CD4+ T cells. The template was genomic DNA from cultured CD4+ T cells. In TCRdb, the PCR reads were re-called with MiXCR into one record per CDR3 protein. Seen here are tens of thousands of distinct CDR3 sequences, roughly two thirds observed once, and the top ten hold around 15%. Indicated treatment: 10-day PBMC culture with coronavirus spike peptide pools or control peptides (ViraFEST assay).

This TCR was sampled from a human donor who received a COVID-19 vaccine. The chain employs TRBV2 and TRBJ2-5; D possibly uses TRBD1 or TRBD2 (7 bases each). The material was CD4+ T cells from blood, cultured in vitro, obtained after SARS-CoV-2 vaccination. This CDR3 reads CASLQGTIQETQYF. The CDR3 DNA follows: TGTGCCAGCTTACAGGGGACTATCCAAGAGACCCAGTACTTC.